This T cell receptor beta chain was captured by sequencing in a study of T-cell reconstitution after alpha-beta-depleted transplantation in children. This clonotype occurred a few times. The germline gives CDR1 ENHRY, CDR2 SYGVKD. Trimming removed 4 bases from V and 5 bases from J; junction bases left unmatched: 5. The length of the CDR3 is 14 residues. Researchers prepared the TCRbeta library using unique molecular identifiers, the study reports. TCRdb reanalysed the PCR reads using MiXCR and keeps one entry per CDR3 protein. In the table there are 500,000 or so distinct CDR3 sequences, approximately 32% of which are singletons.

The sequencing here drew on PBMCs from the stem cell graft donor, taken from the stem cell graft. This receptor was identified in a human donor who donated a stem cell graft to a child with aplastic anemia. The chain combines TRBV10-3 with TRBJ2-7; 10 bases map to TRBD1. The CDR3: CAISADRGINEQYF. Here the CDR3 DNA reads TGTGCCATCAGTGCGGACAGGGGGATCAACGAGCAGTACTTC.